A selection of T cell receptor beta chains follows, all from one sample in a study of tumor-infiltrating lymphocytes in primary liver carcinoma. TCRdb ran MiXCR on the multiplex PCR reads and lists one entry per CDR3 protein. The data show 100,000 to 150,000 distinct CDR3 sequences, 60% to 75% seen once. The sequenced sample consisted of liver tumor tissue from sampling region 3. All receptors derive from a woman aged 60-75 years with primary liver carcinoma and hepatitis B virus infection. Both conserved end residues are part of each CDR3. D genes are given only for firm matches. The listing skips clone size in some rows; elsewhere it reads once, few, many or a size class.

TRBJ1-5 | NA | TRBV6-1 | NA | CASSGGVESLWAHHPQHF | TGTGCCAGCAGTGGGGGGGTGGAGAGCCTGTGGGCGCATCATCCCCAGCATTTT
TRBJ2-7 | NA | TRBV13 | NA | CASSLVDSDGQYF | TGTGCCAGCAGCTTAGTAGACAGTGACGGGCAGTACTTC
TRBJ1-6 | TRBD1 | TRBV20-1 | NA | CSAPGAGGSNSPLHF | TGCAGTGCTCCCGGGGCAGGGGGCTCTAATTCACCCCTCCACTTT
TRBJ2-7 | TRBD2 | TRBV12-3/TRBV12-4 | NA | CASSRSGSDDEQYF | TGTGCCAGCAGTCGGAGCGGGAGTGACGACGAGCAGTACTTC
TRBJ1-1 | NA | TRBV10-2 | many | CASIRAQNTEAFF | TGCGCCAGCATCAGGGCCCAGAACACTGAAGCTTTCTTT
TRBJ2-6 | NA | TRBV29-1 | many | CSVYSGANVLTF | TGCAGCGTTTACTCTGGGGCCAACGTCCTGACTTTC
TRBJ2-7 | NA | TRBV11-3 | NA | CASSPGIGDNYEQYF | TGTGCCAGCAGCCCCGGGATAGGGGACAACTATGAGCAGTACTTC
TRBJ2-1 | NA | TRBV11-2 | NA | CASSVERPHNEEFF | TGTGCCAGCAGCGTAGAACGGCCACACAATGAGGAGTTCTTC
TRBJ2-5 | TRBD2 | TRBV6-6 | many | CATQRAKRDSETQYF | TGTGCCACCCAACGTGCGAAGCGGGATAGTGAGACCCAGTACTTC
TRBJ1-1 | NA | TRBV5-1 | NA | CASSLGGATNTEAFF | TGCGCCAGCAGCTTGGGTGGGGCGACTAACACTGAAGCTTTCTTT
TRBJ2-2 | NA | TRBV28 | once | CACSGTANTGGLFF | TGTGCCTGCAGTGGGACCGCGAACACCGGGGGGCTGTTTTTT
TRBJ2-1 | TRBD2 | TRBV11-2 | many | CASSLRGGLAGGFEQFF | TGTGCCAGCAGCCTACGAGGGGGACTAGCGGGAGGTTTCGAGCAGTTCTTC
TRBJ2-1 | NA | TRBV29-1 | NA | CRGSGGASIDHNEQFF | TGCAGAGGTTCCGGTGGGGCTAGCATAGATCACAATGAGCAGTTCTTC
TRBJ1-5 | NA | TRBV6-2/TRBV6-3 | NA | CASKSRDQPHHF | TGTGCCAGCAAGAGTAGGGATCAGCCCCATCATTTT
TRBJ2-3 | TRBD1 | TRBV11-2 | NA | CAGSLDRGGPDTQYF | TGTGCCGGCAGCTTAGATCGAGGGGGCCCAGATACGCAGTATTTT
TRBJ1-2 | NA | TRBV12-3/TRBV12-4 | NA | CASNRAGANVYTF | TGTGCCAGCAATCGCGCAGGGGCCAATGTCTACACCTTC
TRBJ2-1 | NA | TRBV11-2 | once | CASSFTALRNSYDEQFF | TGTGCCAGCAGCTTTACCGCACTGAGGAACTCCTACGATGAGCAGTTCTTC
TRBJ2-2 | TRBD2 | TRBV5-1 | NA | CASSLGTSGNTGELFF | TGCGCCAGCAGCTTGGGGACTAGCGGGAACACCGGGGAGCTGTTTTTT
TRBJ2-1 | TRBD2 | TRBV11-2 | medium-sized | CASSSPGTSLDEQFF | TGTGCCAGCAGCTCCCCCGGGACTAGCCTGGATGAGCAGTTCTTC
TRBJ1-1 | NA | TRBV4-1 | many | CASSPPGRVNTEAFF | TGCGCCAGCAGCCCCCCGGGGCGGGTTAACACTGAAGCTTTCTTT
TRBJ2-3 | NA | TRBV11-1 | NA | CANNLRGSTDTQYF | TGCGCCAACAACTTGCGGGGAAGCACAGATACGCAGTATTTT
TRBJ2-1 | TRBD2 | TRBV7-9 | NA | CASSHTSGRAYEQFF | TGTGCCAGCAGCCACACTAGCGGGAGGGCCTATGAGCAGTTCTTC
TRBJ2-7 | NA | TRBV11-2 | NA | CVSSLASAGTEQHF | TGTGTAAGCAGCTTAGCCTCGGCAGGGACCGAGCAGCACTTC
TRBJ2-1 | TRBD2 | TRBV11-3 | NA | CASSLAGGLVSNEQFF | TGTGCCAGCAGCTTAGCGGGGGGTTTAGTGTCTAATGAGCAGTTCTTC
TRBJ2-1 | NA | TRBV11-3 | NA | CASSSGTIGKLEQFF | TGTGCCAGCAGCTCGGGAACTATCGGGAAGCTTGAGCAGTTCTTC
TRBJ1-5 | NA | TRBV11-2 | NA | CASSLEPTVQPKHF | TGTGCCAGCAGCTTAGAACCAACAGTGCAGCCCAAGCATTTT
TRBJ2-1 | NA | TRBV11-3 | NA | CASSPRGSWNNEQFF | TGTGCCAGCAGCCCTCGTGGTAGCTGGAACAATGAACAGTTCTTC
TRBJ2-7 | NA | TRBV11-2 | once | CASSSLGGVQRYF | TGTGCCAGCAGCAGCCTAGGGGGAGTACAGCGGTACTTT
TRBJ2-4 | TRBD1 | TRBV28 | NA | CASSTPGQCTNIQYF | TGTGCCAGCAGTACGCCGGGACAGTGTACAAACATTCAGTACTTC
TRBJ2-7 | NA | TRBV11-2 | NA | CASSQVAEQYF | TGTGCCAGCAGCCAAGTGGCCGAGCAGTATTTC
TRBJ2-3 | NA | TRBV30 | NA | CTRGVGARTDTQYF | TGTACCCGAGGCGTTGGGGCCCGTACAGATACGCAGTATTTT
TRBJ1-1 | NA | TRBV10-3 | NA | CAITSGENTEAFF | TGTGCCATCACGAGTGGGGAGAACACTGAAGCTTTCTTT
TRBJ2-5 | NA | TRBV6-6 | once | CASSGAGGRETQYF | TGTGCCAGTTCCGGGGCAGGGGGGCGAGAGACCCAGTACTTC
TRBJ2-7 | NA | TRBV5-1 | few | CASSLGSVYEQYF | TGCGCCAGCAGCTTAGGGTCCGTCTACGAGCAGTACTTC
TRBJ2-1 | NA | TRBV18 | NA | CASSPFLAAYNEQFF | TGTGCCAGCTCCCCTTTTTTAGCGGCCTACAATGAGCAGTTCTTC
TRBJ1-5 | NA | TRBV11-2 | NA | CASSARMGGGQSQHF | TGTGCCAGCAGCGCCCGGATGGGAGGAGGTCAGTCCCAGCATTTT
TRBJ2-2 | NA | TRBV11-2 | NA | CASSLVRGTGELFF | TGTGCCAGCAGCTTAGTGCGTGGCACCGGGGAGCTGTTTTTT
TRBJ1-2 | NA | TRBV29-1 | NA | CSVGARGYGYIF | TGCAGCGTTGGGGCCAGGGGCTATGGCTACATCTTC
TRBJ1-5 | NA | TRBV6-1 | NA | CASIPWGPPQHF | TGTGCCAGCATTCCCTGGGGTCCGCCCCAGCATTTT
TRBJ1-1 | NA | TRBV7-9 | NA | CASSFPPGSLNTEAFF | TGTGCCAGCAGCTTCCCCCCGGGATCCTTGAACACTGAAGCTTTCTTT
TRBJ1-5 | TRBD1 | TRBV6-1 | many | CASTLMGTGNQPQHF | TGTGCCAGCACCCTAATGGGGACAGGCAATCAGCCCCAGCATTTT
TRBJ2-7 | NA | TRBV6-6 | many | CASRSTGNEQYF | TGTGCCAGCAGGTCCACAGGGAACGAGCAGTACTTC
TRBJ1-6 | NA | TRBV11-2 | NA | CASSLDAGPLYF | TGTGCCAGCAGCTTAGATGCCGGGCCCCTCTACTTT
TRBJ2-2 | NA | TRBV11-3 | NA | CASGLGRLVGNTGELFF | TGTGCCAGCGGCTTAGGTAGGCTAGTGGGAAACACCGGGGAGCTGTTTTTT
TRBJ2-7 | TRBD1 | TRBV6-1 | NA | CASTFRQGAGHEQYF | TGTGCCAGCACCTTCAGACAGGGCGCCGGCCACGAACAGTACTTC
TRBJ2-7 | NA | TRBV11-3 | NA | CASILESGGAWEQYF | TGTGCCAGCATCTTAGAATCGGGCGGGGCTTGGGAGCAGTACTTC
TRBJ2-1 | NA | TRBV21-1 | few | CASSKRLWAWASGRPCNEQFF | TGTGCCAGCAGCAAACGCCTTTGGGCTTGGGCTAGCGGGAGGCCCTGCAATGAGCAGTTCTTC
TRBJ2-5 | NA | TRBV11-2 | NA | CASSSSPAGDVATQYF | TGTGCCAGCAGCTCATCTCCGGCTGGGGATGTGGCGACCCAGTACTTC
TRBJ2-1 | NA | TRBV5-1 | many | CASSLRGTEQFF | TGCGCCAGCAGCTTGAGAGGGACAGAGCAGTTCTTC
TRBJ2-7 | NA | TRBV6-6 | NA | CVSSYQGSYEHYF | TGTGTCAGCAGTTACCAGGGCTCCTACGAGCACTACTTC